The 2 T cell receptor beta chains listed next were all sequenced from one sample in a study of blood T cell repertoires in COVID-19. Sequencing used immunoSEQ multiplex PCR; TCRdb keeps in-frame clones, though not all of them. This repertoire shows over 200,000 clones, about 85% found once; its top ten account for 10% to 14%. The sample was PBMCs or T cells enriched from blood (not recorded which). Receptors originate from a young man who had recovered from COVID-19.

The V and J genes are TRBV28 and TRBJ1-5; unclear D gene. The length of the CDR3 is 15 residues. Germline V gene data show CDR1 as MDHEN and CDR2 as SYDVKM. V was pared by 2 bases and J by 0 bases, with 8 bases between. Here the CDR3 DNA reads TGTGCCAGCAGTTTAGGCGGAAATAGCAATCAGCCCCAGCATTTT. Its protein product is CASSLGGNSNQPQHF.

Concerning this clone: Other DNA sequences from this sample encode an identical CDR3 as well. The chain has TRBV30 and TRBJ1-2; the D is unclear. In germline, CDR1 is GTSNPN, CDR2 SVGIG (reference sequence). The CDR3 length is 12 residues. The V end lost 0 bases, the J end lost 4 bases, and 6 bases lay between the germline ends. The CDR3 nucleotides are TGTGCCTGGAGTGTATCTTCCTATGGCTACACCTTC. This sequence encodes CAWSVSSYGYTF.